The clone carrying this T cell receptor beta chain was seen once. Its specificity is not known. The sample holds other DNA sequences that translate to the same CDR3. The method was immunoSEQ multiplex PCR; TCRdb's version includes in-frame clones alone and lacks a portion of them. The sample has fewer than 2.5 million clones; 80% to 95% are singletons. Trimming stripped 4 bases from V and 4 bases from J, with 6 bases between. The germline V gene has CDR1 SGHRS and CDR2 YFSETQ. The CDR3 sequence is 11 residues long. The data were taken from a study of shared clonotypes between healthy human individuals. Study overall: Two women and a few men aged 18 to 49 made up the donors. Regarding the study as a whole: Clonotypes shared by all four sorted-subset donors had higher generation probabilities than non-shared clonotypes. The study's rarefaction showed incomplete sorted-subset sequencing despite large depth.

Every donor, a Caucasian adult, lived in Nashville, Tennessee. The clonotype originates from a man younger than 35 in good health. Some clones in this sample may be carry-over from other donors' samples. Specimen: naive CD4+ T cells from PBMCs. Regarding subset: CD45RA+ positively selected. V usage is TRBV5-1 and J usage is TRBJ2-7, with TRBD1 as a possible D gene (5 bases). The CDR3 is CASSGAYEQYF. CDR3 nucleotides: TGCGCCAGCAGCGGGGCATACGAGCAGTACTTC.